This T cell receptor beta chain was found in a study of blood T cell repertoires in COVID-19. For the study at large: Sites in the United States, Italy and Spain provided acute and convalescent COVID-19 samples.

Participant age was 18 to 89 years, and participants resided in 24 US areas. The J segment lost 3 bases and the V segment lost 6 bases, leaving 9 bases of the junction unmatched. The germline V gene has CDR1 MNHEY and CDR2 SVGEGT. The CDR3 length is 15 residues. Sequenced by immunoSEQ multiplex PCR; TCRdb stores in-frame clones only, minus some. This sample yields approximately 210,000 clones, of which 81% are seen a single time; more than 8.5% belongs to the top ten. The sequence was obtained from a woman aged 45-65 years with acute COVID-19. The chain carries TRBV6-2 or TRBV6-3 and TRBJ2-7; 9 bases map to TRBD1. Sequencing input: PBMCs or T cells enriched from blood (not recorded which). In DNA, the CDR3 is TGTGCCAGCAGCCCTACCGGGACAGGGATCTACGAGCAGTACTTC. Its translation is CASSPTGTGIYEQYF.